One and the same sample provided the 8 T cell receptor beta chains below, sequenced in a study of shared clonotypes between healthy human individuals. The data were produced by immunoSEQ multiplex PCR, yet TCRdb's version contains in-frame clones alone and is incomplete. Of about 690,000 clones listed, 80% to 95% are singletons. The sample taken for sequencing was memory CD8+ T cells from PBMCs. Described subset: CD45RO+ cells pooled with CCR7-negative TemRA cells. These receptors were collected from a man aged 18 to 30 in good health. Some clones in this sample may be carry-over from other donors' samples.

The rearrangement uses TRBV15 and TRBJ2-7, with a possible D match to TRBD1 (5 bases). CDR3 length equals 15 residues. V lost 0 bases, J lost 3 bases, and 12 bases lay in between. Germline lookup yields CDR1 LNHNV and CDR2 YYDKDF (reference sequence). The CDR3 region is CATSRDREGVYEQYF. CDR3 coding DNA: TGTGCCACCAGCAGAGATAGGGAAGGGGTCTACGAGCAGTACTTC.

This chain connects TRBV4-3 to TRBJ2-3, with D perhaps matching TRBD1 or TRBD2 (6 bases each). CDR3 length: 15 residues. V lost 2 bases and J 3 bases, leaving 12 bases between the germline ends. Germline V CDR1 and CDR2: LGHNA, YSLEER. CDR3: CASSQWRGYTDTQYF. For the CDR3, the DNA is TGCGCCAGCAGCCAATGGAGGGGGTATACAGATACGCAGTATTTT.

The chain couples TRBV29-1 to TRBJ2-1; 8 bases align to TRBD2. V gave up 1 base and J gave up 8 bases; unmatched junction bases: 19. This CDR3 is 18 amino acids long. CDR1 and CDR2 from the germline V gene are SQVTM and ANQGSEA. In DNA, the CDR3 is TGCAGCGTTGAAGCACGGTCCGCCCGAACGGGAGGGCAGGATGAGCAGTTCTTC. This encodes CSVEARSARTGGQDEQFF.

The chain combines TRBV14 with TRBJ2-1; D gene uncertain. Germline V gene lookup returns CDR1 SGHDN and CDR2 FVKESK. Trimming stripped 3 bases from V and 0 bases from J, with 6 bases between. The CDR3 is made up of 14 amino acids. The CDR3 bases are TGTGCCAGCAGCCACCGGAGCTCCTACAATGAGCAGTTCTTC. Protein sequence: CASSHRSSYNEQFF.

CDR3 nucleotide sequence: TGTGCCAGCAGTTTCCGTCCGGCTAGCGGCCACGAGCAGTACTTC. Its translation is CASSFRPASGHEQYF. The chain couples TRBV28 to TRBJ2-7; 7 bases line up with TRBD2. The germline CDR1 and CDR2 sequences are MDHEN and SYDVKM. This CDR3 comprises 15 residues. Losses at the gene ends were 3 bases for V and 5 bases for J; bases not matched to a gene: 10.

J is TRBJ2-7 and V is TRBV5-1; 12 bases fit TRBD2. Germline V CDR1 and CDR2: SGHRS, YFSETQ. V lost 3 bases to trimming and J lost 2 bases; unmatched junction nucleotides: 9. The length of the CDR3 is 17 residues. The DNA for the CDR3 is TGCGCCAGCAGCTCGCTGACTAGCGGGGGCCCCCCCTACGAGCAGTACTTC. Amino acid sequence: CASSSLTSGGPPYEQYF.

The genes are TRBV7-2 and TRBJ2-5; D may correspond to TRBD1 or TRBD2 (5 bases each). The ends were cut back, 5 bases at V and 1 base at J, with 17 bases in the middle. The CDR3 extends over 16 amino acids. The germline V gene encodes CDR1 SGHTA and CDR2 FQGNSA. The CDR3 sequence is CASSEWGYGLQETQYF. The CDR3 coding sequence is TGTGCCAGCAGCGAGTGGGGGTACGGGCTCCAAGAGACCCAGTACTTC.

This chain joins TRBV25-1 and TRBJ2-7; D is perhaps TRBD2 (7 bases). Per germline, CDR1 MGHDK and CDR2 SYGVNS. This CDR3 has 14 residues. V lost 6 bases and J 3 bases, leaving 15 bases between the germline ends. In DNA, the CDR3 is TGTGCCAGCAGAGAGACGGGGGGCTTCTACGAGCAGTACTTC. Its protein is CASRETGGFYEQYF.